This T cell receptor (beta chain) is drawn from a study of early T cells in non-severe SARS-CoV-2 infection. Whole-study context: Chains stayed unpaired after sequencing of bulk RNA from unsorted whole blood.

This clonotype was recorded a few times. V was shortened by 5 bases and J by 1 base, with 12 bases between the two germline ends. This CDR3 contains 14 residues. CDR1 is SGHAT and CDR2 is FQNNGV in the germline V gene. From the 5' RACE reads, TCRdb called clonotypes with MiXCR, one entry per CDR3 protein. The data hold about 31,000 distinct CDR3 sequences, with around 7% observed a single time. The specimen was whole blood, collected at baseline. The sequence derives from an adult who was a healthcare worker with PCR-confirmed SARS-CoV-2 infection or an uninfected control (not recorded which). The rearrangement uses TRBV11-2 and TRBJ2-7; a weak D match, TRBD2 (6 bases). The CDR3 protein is CASSPRGTSYEQYV. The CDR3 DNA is TGTGCCAGCAGCCCCCGCGGGACGTCCTACGAGCAGTACGTC.